The 8 T cell receptor beta chains below all came from one sample that was sequenced in a study of control samples from healthy donors and cancer patients. The protocol was immunoSEQ multiplex PCR, while the TCRdb copy is restricted to in-frame clones and leaves out a portion. The sample includes tens of thousands of clones, around 90% of them seen just once. Sequenced sample: PBMCs. The receptors come from a woman in her 50s with colorectal cancer.

The chain combines TRBV29-1 with TRBJ2-2; D tentatively reads TRBD1 or TRBD2 (5 bases each). The CDR3 contains 13 residues. The ends were cut back, 5 bases at V and 4 bases at J, with 11 bases in the middle. Per germline, CDR1 SQVTM and CDR2 ANQGSEA. The CDR3 sequence is CSVRSGGTGELFF. The CDR3 DNA sequence: TGCAGCGTTAGGTCTGGGGGCACCGGGGAGCTGTTTTTT.

The chain has TRBV12-3 or TRBV12-4 and TRBJ2-1; D remains unclear. The germline V and J ends were trimmed by 4 bases and 6 bases, with 4 bases remaining between them. The CDR3 totals 11 residues. The CDR3 protein is CASSWGNEQFF. The CDR3, as DNA: TGTGCCAGCAGTTGGGGCAATGAGCAGTTCTTC.

The chain employs TRBV25-1 and TRBJ2-5, with D uncertain. Between the trimmed V and J ends, which lost 2 bases and 0 bases, there was a span of 10 bases. The CDR3 has 15 residues. Germline V gives CDR1 MGHDK, CDR2 SYGVNS. DNA of the CDR3: TGTGCCAGCAGTGAAATCCAGTCGCACCAAGAGACCCAGTACTTC. It yields the protein CASSEIQSHQETQYF. Full variable domain (outside the CDR3, taken from reference TRBV25-1 and TRBJ2-5): EADIYQTPRYLVIGTGKKITLECSQTMGHDKMYWYQQDPGMELHLIHYSYGVNSTEKGDLSSESTVSRIRTEHFPLTLESARPSHTSQYLCASSEIQSHQETQYFGPGTRLLVL.

Only one count was recorded for this clone. The chain is built from TRBV6-1 and TRBJ1-4; 7 nucleotides match TRBD1. The CDR3 consists of 16 residues. V was clipped by 2 bases and J by 4 bases; unmatched bases: 7. Germline V CDR1 and CDR2: MNHNS, SASEGT. The CDR3 DNA reads TGTGCCAGCAGTGAATTTAGGGGGCAGGGTAATGAAAAACTGTTTTTT. This codes for CASSEFRGQGNEKLFF.

The chain links TRBV9 to TRBJ2-1; D might be TRBD1 or TRBD2, each matching 7 bases. V shed 4 bases and J shed 0 bases, with 11 bases lying between them. Germline CDR1 is SGDLS and CDR2 is YYNGEE. CDR3 length: 15 residues. DNA of the CDR3: TGTGCCAGCAGCCAGGGGGGGAGCTCCTACAATGAGCAGTTCTTC. It translates to CASSQGGSSYNEQFF.

The CDR3 sequence: CASSVDRSKNQPQHF. The CDR3 DNA sequence: TGTGCCAGTAGTGTCGACAGGAGTAAAAATCAGCCCCAGCATTTT. The gene calls are TRBV19 and TRBJ1-5, with D tentatively TRBD1 (6 bases). Trimming left V 5 bases short and J 4 bases short, with 15 bases between. There are 15 residues in the CDR3. Germline V gene data show CDR1 as LNHDA and CDR2 as SQIVND (reference sequence).

The rearrangement joins TRBV4-3 to TRBJ1-4, with 7 nucleotides matching TRBD1. This CDR3 is built from 13 residues. CDR1 is LGHNA, CDR2 YSLEER, per germline. Losses at the gene ends were 0 bases for V and 13 bases for J; bases not matched to a gene: 5. CDR3 protein: CASSQDLRDRLFF. DNA of the CDR3: TGCGCCAGCAGCCAAGACCTCCGGGACAGACTGTTTTTT.

The CDR3 region is CASSPTGNQEKLFF. DNA of the CDR3: TGTGCCAGCAGCCCGACAGGAAACCAGGAAAAACTGTTTTTT. The V call is TRBV7-2, the J call TRBJ1-4, with a tentative D call TRBD1 (6 bases). The CDR3 runs to 14 residues. The germline CDR1 and CDR2 sequences are SGHTA and FQGNSA. V was trimmed by 5 bases and J by 8 bases, leaving 15 bases between them.